This record covers a single T cell receptor beta chain. It was with a sample-barcoded 5' primer and a J-beta primer mix that a second PCR of about 6 to 12 cycles was run. Each CDR3 protein gets one entry after TCRdb re-called the 5' RACE reads with MiXCR. This table has some 860,000 distinct CDR3 sequences, approximately 60% appearing once. The CDR3 sequence is 16 residues long. Germline-derived CDR1 and CDR2 are SGHTA and FQGNSA. Trimming removed 1 base from V and 5 bases from J, with 17 bases in between. The data are from a study of blood T cells in healthy people across ages. Aged about 6 to 95, donors were systemically healthy Caucasians from Russia.

This receptor was identified in a man aged 40-55 years in good health. This sequence joins TRBV7-2 and TRBJ1-2; a weak D match, TRBD1 (5 bases). What was sequenced was blood. CDR3 region: CASSLGGARGQYGYTF. For the CDR3, the DNA is TGTGCCAGCAGCTTAGGGGGCGCTAGGGGTCAATATGGCTACACCTTC.